This is a list of T cell receptor beta chains from one sample in a study of identical twins. TCRdb ran MiXCR on the 5' RACE reads and lists one entry per CDR3 protein. The sample records some 900,000 distinct CDR3 sequences, roughly 12% being singletons. These sequences were also reported in another study, on yellow fever vaccine responses in identical twins.

Input material: PBMCs. The receptors originated from a woman under 30 in good health. Both conserved end residues are part of each CDR3. The D gene is left open where the match is weak. The size of a clone is reported for some rows only, either as once, few or many, or as a class for expanded clones.

d_gene: TRBD2
j_gene: TRBJ2-3
abundance: few
v_gene: TRBV29-1
CDR3aa: CSGVGVASGDASTDTQYF
CDR3nt: TGCAGCGGTGTAGGGGTGGCTAGCGGGGATGCTAGCACAGATACGCAGTATTTT

d_gene: .
j_gene: TRBJ1-1
abundance: many
v_gene: TRBV4-1
CDR3aa: CASSQEEGQLNTEAFF
CDR3nt: TGCGCCAGCAGCCAGGAGGAAGGACAGCTGAACACTGAAGCTTTCTTT

d_gene: .
j_gene: TRBJ1-2
abundance: .
v_gene: TRBV7-9
CDR3aa: CASSSPSYGYTF
CDR3nt: TGTGCCAGCAGTTCACCTAGCTATGGCTACACCTTC

d_gene: .
j_gene: TRBJ2-4
abundance: few
v_gene: TRBV7-8
CDR3aa: CASSLRQTKNIQYF
CDR3nt: TGTGCCAGCAGCCTAAGACAGACCAAAAACATTCAGTACTTC

d_gene: .
j_gene: TRBJ1-2
abundance: few
v_gene: TRBV6-5
CDR3aa: CASSPGTWGYTF
CDR3nt: TGTGCCAGCAGTCCGGGGACCTGGGGCTACACCTTC

d_gene: TRBD2
j_gene: TRBJ2-2
abundance: many
v_gene: TRBV12-3/TRBV12-4
CDR3aa: CASGSGGAGGELFF
CDR3nt: TGTGCCAGCGGCAGCGGGGGGGCTGGCGGGGAGCTGTTTTTT

d_gene: .
j_gene: TRBJ2-3
abundance: few
v_gene: TRBV10-1
CDR3aa: CASSELADTQYF
CDR3nt: TGCGCCAGCAGTGAGTTGGCAGATACGCAGTATTTT

d_gene: .
j_gene: TRBJ1-6
abundance: .
v_gene: TRBV6-5
CDR3aa: CASSYLRPGDSPLHF
CDR3nt: TGTGCCAGCAGTTACCTTCGGCCTGGGGATTCACCCCTCCACTTT

d_gene: .
j_gene: TRBJ2-2
abundance: .
v_gene: TRBV12-3/TRBV12-4
CDR3aa: CASSFPWWRKNTGELFF
CDR3nt: TGTGCCAGCAGTTTTCCCTGGTGGCGGAAGAACACCGGGGAGCTGTTTTTT

d_gene: TRBD2
j_gene: TRBJ2-1
abundance: few
v_gene: TRBV12-3/TRBV12-4
CDR3aa: CASRATSGNEQFF
CDR3nt: TGTGCCAGCAGGGCGACTAGCGGGAATGAGCAGTTCTTC

d_gene: TRBD2
j_gene: TRBJ2-1
abundance: many
v_gene: TRBV5-1
CDR3aa: CASSLASGSGNEQFF
CDR3nt: TGCGCCAGCAGCTTGGCTAGCGGGAGTGGCAATGAGCAGTTCTTC

d_gene: TRBD2
j_gene: TRBJ2-3
abundance: .
v_gene: TRBV7-6
CDR3aa: CASSLEVAGDGTDTQYF
CDR3nt: TGTGCCAGCAGCTTAGAGGTAGCGGGAGACGGCACAGATACGCAGTATTTT

d_gene: TRBD2
j_gene: TRBJ2-7
abundance: .
v_gene: TRBV13
CDR3aa: CASSLGGLAGVEQYF
CDR3nt: TGTGCCAGCAGCTTAGGAGGACTAGCGGGAGTTGAGCAGTACTTC

d_gene: TRBD2
j_gene: TRBJ2-7
abundance: .
v_gene: TRBV5-1
CDR3aa: CASSPTSGSEQYF
CDR3nt: TGCGCCAGCAGCCCTACTAGCGGGAGCGAGCAGTACTTC

d_gene: .
j_gene: TRBJ1-1
abundance: few
v_gene: TRBV12-3/TRBV12-4
CDR3aa: CASSLFSTGMNTEAFF
CDR3nt: TGTGCCAGCAGTTTATTCAGCACAGGGATGAACACTGAAGCTTTCTTT

d_gene: .
j_gene: TRBJ2-3
abundance: many
v_gene: TRBV5-1
CDR3aa: CASSLGQSTDTQYF
CDR3nt: TGCGCCAGCAGCTTGGGACAGAGCACAGATACGCAGTATTTT

d_gene: .
j_gene: TRBJ1-5
abundance: .
v_gene: TRBV7-2
CDR3aa: CASSLVWTFSGQPQHF
CDR3nt: TGTGCCAGCAGCTTAGTGTGGACTTTCTCGGGTCAGCCCCAGCATTTT

d_gene: TRBD2
j_gene: TRBJ2-3
abundance: .
v_gene: TRBV20-1
CDR3aa: CSASGLAGDTQYF
CDR3nt: TGCAGTGCTAGCGGACTAGCCGGAGATACGCAGTATTTT

d_gene: TRBD2
j_gene: TRBJ2-1
abundance: few
v_gene: TRBV11-3
CDR3aa: CASSPIGGGGPVNEQFF
CDR3nt: TGTGCCAGCAGCCCCATCGGGGGGGGAGGGCCCGTCAATGAGCAGTTCTTC

d_gene: .
j_gene: TRBJ2-3
abundance: few
v_gene: TRBV7-9
CDR3aa: CASSFRDWGSTDTQYF
CDR3nt: TGTGCCAGCAGCTTCAGGGATTGGGGTAGCACAGATACGCAGTATTTT

d_gene: TRBD2
j_gene: TRBJ2-1
abundance: few
v_gene: TRBV15
CDR3aa: CATSRDIGREGLGEQFF
CDR3nt: TGTGCCACCAGCAGAGACATCGGGCGGGAGGGCCTGGGTGAGCAGTTCTTC

d_gene: .
j_gene: TRBJ1-6
abundance: .
v_gene: TRBV9
CDR3aa: CASRGGDGSPLHF
CDR3nt: TGTGCCAGCAGAGGAGGGGATGGTTCACCCCTCCACTTT

d_gene: TRBD2
j_gene: TRBJ2-1
abundance: .
v_gene: TRBV15
CDR3aa: CATGREVYNEQFF
CDR3nt: TGTGCCACCGGGAGGGAGGTCTACAATGAGCAGTTCTTC

d_gene: .
j_gene: TRBJ2-7
abundance: few
v_gene: TRBV5-1
CDR3aa: CASSPVDSRAYEQYF
CDR3nt: TGCGCCAGCAGCCCTGTGGACTCGCGGGCCTACGAGCAGTACTTC

d_gene: .
j_gene: TRBJ2-1
abundance: few
v_gene: TRBV7-9
CDR3aa: CASSSPRRNEQFF
CDR3nt: TGTGCCAGCAGCTCCCCCCGGCGCAATGAGCAGTTCTTC

d_gene: .
j_gene: TRBJ2-7
abundance: few
v_gene: TRBV10-3
CDR3aa: CAIRRDVADGEQYF
CDR3nt: TGTGCCATCAGACGGGACGTCGCCGACGGGGAGCAGTACTTC

d_gene: TRBD2
j_gene: TRBJ2-3
abundance: few
v_gene: TRBV7-9
CDR3aa: CASSSFPSGRGRDTQYF
CDR3nt: TGTGCCAGCAGCTCTTTTCCTAGCGGGAGGGGGAGAGATACGCAGTATTTT

d_gene: .
j_gene: TRBJ2-2
abundance: .
v_gene: TRBV12-3/TRBV12-4
CDR3aa: CASRLGPVGTGELFF
CDR3nt: TGTGCCAGCAGGCTCGGACCGGTTGGGACCGGGGAGCTGTTTTTT

d_gene: .
j_gene: TRBJ2-3
abundance: .
v_gene: TRBV7-3
CDR3aa: CASSLSTASLDTQYF
CDR3nt: TGTGCCAGCAGCTTAAGTACCGCAAGTTTAGATACGCAGTATTTT

d_gene: TRBD2
j_gene: TRBJ2-1
abundance: .
v_gene: TRBV11-2
CDR3aa: CASSYKGRGLAGVSEQFF
CDR3nt: TGTGCCAGCAGCTATAAGGGGCGTGGGTTAGCGGGAGTTAGTGAGCAGTTCTTC

d_gene: .
j_gene: TRBJ2-4
abundance: .
v_gene: TRBV10-1
CDR3aa: CASSALSSGGAKNIQYF
CDR3nt: TGCGCCAGCAGTGCTTTGTCATCCGGGGGAGCCAAAAACATTCAGTACTTC

d_gene: .
j_gene: TRBJ1-3
abundance: many
v_gene: TRBV12-3/TRBV12-4
CDR3aa: CASRVGDTIYF
CDR3nt: TGTGCCAGCAGGGTAGGGGACACCATATATTTT

d_gene: TRBD1
j_gene: TRBJ2-7
abundance: .
v_gene: TRBV27
CDR3aa: CASRGTAIYEQYF
CDR3nt: TGTGCCAGCAGGGGGACAGCCATCTACGAGCAGTACTTC

d_gene: .
j_gene: TRBJ2-3
abundance: .
v_gene: TRBV5-1
CDR3aa: CASRRAGDTQYF
CDR3nt: TGCGCCAGCAGGCGGGCAGGAGATACGCAGTATTTT

d_gene: .
j_gene: TRBJ2-7
abundance: .
v_gene: TRBV27
CDR3aa: CASWGTIEGSYEQYF
CDR3nt: TGTGCCAGCTGGGGGACAATCGAAGGTTCCTACGAGCAGTACTTC

d_gene: .
j_gene: TRBJ2-1
abundance: .
v_gene: TRBV7-7
CDR3aa: CASRARGADEQFF
CDR3nt: TGTGCCAGCCGCGCACGGGGGGCGGATGAGCAGTTCTTC

d_gene: .
j_gene: TRBJ2-7
abundance: .
v_gene: TRBV6-4
CDR3aa: CASSDYRVWTYEQYF
CDR3nt: TGTGCCAGCAGTGATTACAGGGTTTGGACCTACGAGCAGTACTTC

d_gene: .
j_gene: TRBJ1-1
abundance: many
v_gene: TRBV5-1
CDR3aa: CASSFTSSQGYTEAFF
CDR3nt: TGCGCCAGCAGCTTTACTTCATCGCAGGGGTACACTGAAGCTTTCTTT

d_gene: .
j_gene: TRBJ1-5
abundance: few
v_gene: TRBV20-1
CDR3aa: CSASLNQPQHF
CDR3nt: TGCAGTGCTAGCTTGAATCAGCCCCAGCATTTT

d_gene: TRBD1
j_gene: TRBJ2-3
abundance: .
v_gene: TRBV5-1
CDR3aa: CASSRGTGGGPDTQYF
CDR3nt: TGCGCCAGCAGCAGGGGGACAGGGGGTGGGCCAGATACGCAGTATTTT

d_gene: TRBD2
j_gene: TRBJ2-2
abundance: many
v_gene: TRBV2
CDR3aa: CASSTSGGHTGELFF
CDR3nt: TGTGCCAGCAGTACCAGCGGGGGCCACACCGGGGAGCTGTTTTTT

d_gene: .
j_gene: TRBJ2-2
abundance: many
v_gene: TRBV12-3/TRBV12-4
CDR3aa: CASRLQENTGELFF
CDR3nt: TGTGCCAGCAGACTTCAGGAGAACACCGGGGAGCTGTTTTTT

d_gene: .
j_gene: TRBJ2-7
abundance: few
v_gene: TRBV12-3/TRBV12-4
CDR3aa: CASSLYDPYEQYF
CDR3nt: TGTGCCAGCAGTTTATATGATCCCTACGAGCAGTACTTC

d_gene: .
j_gene: TRBJ1-1
abundance: many
v_gene: TRBV3-1
CDR3aa: CASSPRSHTEAFF
CDR3nt: TGTGCCAGCAGCCCCCGGTCCCACACTGAAGCTTTCTTT

d_gene: TRBD1
j_gene: TRBJ2-7
abundance: few
v_gene: TRBV5-1
CDR3aa: CASSLVGQGAREQYF
CDR3nt: TGCGCCAGCAGCTTGGTGGGACAGGGGGCGAGGGAGCAGTACTTC

d_gene: .
j_gene: TRBJ2-5
abundance: .
v_gene: TRBV12-3/TRBV12-4
CDR3aa: CASSWVGETQYF
CDR3nt: TGTGCCAGCAGCTGGGTGGGGGAGACCCAGTACTTC

d_gene: TRBD2
j_gene: TRBJ2-1
abundance: .
v_gene: TRBV5-1
CDR3aa: CASSLARSGGNNEQFF
CDR3nt: TGCGCCAGCAGCTTGGCTCGAAGCGGGGGCAACAATGAGCAGTTCTTC

d_gene: .
j_gene: TRBJ2-1
abundance: few
v_gene: TRBV5-6
CDR3aa: CASSLLTIMEPYDEQFF
CDR3nt: TGTGCCAGCAGCTTACTCACCATCATGGAGCCATACGATGAGCAGTTCTTC

d_gene: .
j_gene: TRBJ2-1
abundance: .
v_gene: TRBV5-5
CDR3aa: CASIGNEQFF
CDR3nt: TGTGCCAGCATTGGAAATGAGCAGTTCTTC

d_gene: TRBD1
j_gene: TRBJ1-4
abundance: .
v_gene: TRBV2
CDR3aa: CASILDRLATNEKLFF
CDR3nt: TGTGCCAGCATATTGGACAGGTTGGCAACTAATGAAAAACTGTTTTTT

d_gene: TRBD2
j_gene: TRBJ2-1
abundance: many
v_gene: TRBV6-5
CDR3aa: CASSYRLAGEGNNEQFF
CDR3nt: TGTGCCAGCAGTTACCGACTAGCGGGAGAGGGAAACAATGAGCAGTTCTTC

d_gene: TRBD1
j_gene: TRBJ2-1
abundance: many
v_gene: TRBV12-3/TRBV12-4
CDR3aa: CASSGTGVPFF
CDR3nt: TGTGCCAGCAGTGGGACAGGGGTGCCGTTCTTC